The clone carrying this T cell receptor beta chain is labeled as medium-sized (0.01 to 0.1%). Four subsets defined by PD-1 and/or TIGIT were sorted from live CD3+CD8+TCRalphabeta+ cells. These data are taken from a study of circulating CD8 cells and anti-PD-1 response in melanoma. The length of the CDR3 is 18 residues. J lost 0 bases, V lost 3 bases, and 10 bases had no gene match. Germline V gives CDR1 SGDLS, CDR2 YYNGEE. Each library started from about 14 ng of total RNA using the QIAseq Immune Repertoire TCR panel. TCRdb re-analysed the reads in MiXCR, keeping a single row per CDR3 protein. Here the sample spans 950 to 1,100 distinct CDR3 sequences, more than 7.5% being singletons.

This clonotype was sampled from a human donor with melanoma. The V gene is TRBV9, the J gene TRBJ2-2; 8 positions match TRBD1. Sequencing used CD8+ T cells from PBMCs, obtained at baseline or after one month of anti-PD-1 therapy (not recorded which). The CDR3 reads CASSASPQGAANTGELFF. CDR3 DNA: TGTGCCAGCAGCGCTTCGCCCCAGGGGGCGGCGAACACCGGGGAGCTGTTTTTT.